This T cell receptor beta chain is from a study of blood T cells in healthy people across ages. Broader study findings: Fewer expanded clones and more diversity marked long-lived versus aged donors. Per-million-T-cell TCR beta diversity fell roughly linearly with age. Estimates of diversity drawn from one million T cells were considered underestimates.

As concerns this clonotype: Its specificity is unknown.

Then a second PCR, running roughly 6 to 12 cycles, was carried out with a sample-barcoded 5' primer and a J-beta primer mix. TCRdb re-analysed the 5' RACE reads in MiXCR, keeping a single row per CDR3 protein. The table shows fewer than 900,000 distinct CDR3 sequences, with approximately 43% occurring only once. Germline lookup yields CDR1 SGDLS and CDR2 YYNGEE. This CDR3 region has 17 residues. The chain has TRBV9 and TRBJ2-1; 9 bases align to TRBD2. The DNA end is more similar to TRBJ2-7, so the J call may be wrong. The TCR comes from a woman aged 60-70 years in good health. What was sequenced was blood. DNA of the CDR3: TGTGCCAGCAGCCCCAGACTAGCGGCGAGCTCCTACAATGAGCAGTACTTC. It codes for CASSPRLAASSYNEQYF.